These 20 T cell receptor beta chains were all obtained from the same sample, sequenced in a study of blood T cells in healthy people across ages. Then a second PCR, running roughly 7 to 11 cycles, was carried out with a sample-barcoded 5' primer and a J-beta primer mix. TCRdb re-called the 5' RACE reads with MiXCR, one entry per CDR3 protein. The top ten clones hold approximately 40% of a sample with 700,000 to 900,000 distinct CDR3 sequences, 53% of them seen once. What was sequenced was blood. The receptors derive from an older man in good health.

This chain uses TRBV27 with TRBJ2-6; D is perhaps TRBD1 or TRBD2 (5 bases each). Germline CDR1 is MNHEY and CDR2 is SMNVEV (reference sequence). Trimming took off 5 bases at V and 0 bases at J, with 17 bases between the two ends. CDR3 length equals 18 residues. For the CDR3, the DNA is TGTGCCAGCAGTCGGGGCGGGCGGAGTCTCTCTGGGGCCAACGTCCTGACTTTC. Translating gives CASSRGGRSLSGANVLTF.

The chain uses TRBV20-1 and TRBJ2-4; tentatively, D is TRBD1 or TRBD2 (5 bases each). The end of the DNA is better explained by TRBJ2-5, so the J call may be wrong. Germline-derived CDR1 and CDR2 are DFQATT and SNEGSKA (reference sequence). CDR3 length: 14 amino acids. The CDR3 sequence: CSARPSERGETQYF. As DNA, the CDR3 is TGCAGTGCTAGACCCTCGGAGAGGGGAGAGACCCAGTACTTC.

The chain employs TRBV6-6 and TRBJ2-7, with 10 positions matching TRBD2. CDR1 is MNHNY and CDR2 is SVGAGI in the germline V gene (reference sequence). The V gene end was trimmed by 2 bases and the J gene end by 3 bases; junction bases not matched to a gene: 4. There are 15 residues in the CDR3. CDR3 protein: CASSYLTSGDYEQYF. CDR3 sequence (DNA): TGTGCCAGCAGTTACCTCACTAGCGGGGACTACGAGCAGTACTTC.

The chain recombines TRBV3-1 with TRBJ1-5; D not resolved. Germline CDR1 reads LGHDT; CDR2 reads YNNKEL (reference sequence). Trimming took 6 bases from V and 7 from J, leaving 16 bases between them. This CDR3 is built from 14 residues. Here the CDR3 reads CASSPTLTRQPQHF. Written as DNA, the CDR3 is TGTGCCAGCAGTCCTACCCTGACGCGGCAGCCCCAGCATTTT. The entire variable domain, with the rest obtained from reference TRBV3-1 and TRBJ1-5, is as follows: DTAVSQTPKYLVTQMGNDKSIKCEQNLGHDTMYWYKQDSKKFLKIMFSYNNKELIINETVPNRFSPKSPDKAHLNLHINSLELGDSAVYFCASSPTLTRQPQHFGDGTRLSIL.

The table lists this clonotype with a few counts. V usage is TRBV7-2 and J usage is TRBJ1-5; 7 bases align to TRBD1. CDR1 and CDR2 (germline): SGHTA, FQGNSA. Trimming took 3 bases from V and 0 from J; bases not matched to a gene: 2. This CDR3 comprises 15 residues. The CDR3 loop reads CASSFGDSSNQPQHF. CDR3 DNA sequence: TGTGCCAGCAGCTTTGGGGACAGTAGCAATCAGCCCCAGCATTTT.

This clonotype was seen only a few times. The chain employs TRBV27 and TRBJ2-5; 8 bases map to TRBD1. There are 13 residues in the CDR3. Trimming removed 8 bases from V and 1 base from J; junction bases left unmatched: 3. Germline V gene lookup returns CDR1 MNHEY and CDR2 SMNVEV (reference sequence). The chain's CDR3 is CASRRGLQETQYF. CDR3 coding DNA: TGTGCCAGCCGCAGGGGGCTCCAAGAGACCCAGTACTTC.

The chain carries TRBV5-1 and TRBJ2-5; TRBD2 agrees at 8 bases. There are 14 residues in the CDR3. After removal of 6 bases from V and 5 bases from J, the junction contained 9 bases not matched to a gene. CDR1 is SGHRS, CDR2 YFSETQ, per germline. CDR3 sequence: CASIPPSGGETQYF. CDR3 DNA sequence: TGCGCCAGCATCCCTCCGAGCGGGGGCGAGACCCAGTACTTC.

The chain combines TRBV28 with TRBJ2-7, with a possible D match to TRBD2 (6 bases). Per germline, CDR1 MDHEN and CDR2 SYDVKM. This CDR3 contains 17 residues. Trimming stripped 5 bases from V and 0 bases from J, with 20 bases between. CDR3 sequence reads: CASSTPGVAVSSYEQYF. The DNA of the CDR3 is TGTGCCAGCAGTACCCCTGGGGTAGCGGTAAGCTCCTACGAGCAGTACTTC.

The rearrangement uses TRBV12-3 or TRBV12-4 and TRBJ2-7; D might be TRBD2 (5 bases). The DNA end favors TRBJ2-5, so the J call may be wrong. This CDR3 is built from 15 residues. CDR3 DNA sequence: TGTGCCAGCAGTTTGTGGGGAACGAGGGAAGAGACCCAGTACTTC. Its translation: CASSLWGTREETQYF.

The rearrangement joins TRBV3-1 to TRBJ2-1; TRBD2 aligns across 7 bases. The CDR3 length is 17 residues. The V gene's germline CDR1 is LGHDT and CDR2 YNNKEL (reference sequence). J gave up 5 bases and V 4 bases, and 14 bases lay outside the gene matches. This chain's CDR3 is CASSLRAGSLGNNEQFF. The CDR3 bases are TGTGCCAGCAGCCTACGAGCGGGAAGCCTGGGGAACAATGAGCAGTTCTTC.

The chain carries TRBV29-1 and TRBJ2-3, with 7 bases lining up with TRBD2. Per the germline V gene, CDR1 is SQVTM and CDR2 is ANQGSEA. The CDR3 is 16 residues long. The V gene end was trimmed by 1 base and the J gene end by 1 base; junction bases not matched to a gene: 8. The DNA for the CDR3 is TGCAGCGTTGAAGGGGGGAGGGGACGGGGCACAGATACGCAGTATTTT. Residues: CSVEGGRGRGTDTQYF.

The chain combines TRBV12-3 or TRBV12-4 with TRBJ2-5; no clear D. The end of the DNA is better explained by TRBJ2-7, so the J call may be wrong. The CDR3 covers 14 residues. The DNA of the CDR3 is TGTGCCAGCAGTTTAGGCCACTCAAACTACGAGCAGTACTTC. Translation gives CASSLGHSNYEQYF.

The rearrangement uses TRBV10-3 and TRBJ2-1; 9 bases agree with TRBD1. V dropped 6 bases and J dropped 2; count of bases not matched to a gene: 2. Germline V lookup: CDR1 ENHRY, CDR2 SYGVKD. CDR3 length equals 14 residues. The CDR3 DNA follows: TGTGCCATCAGGGGGACAGGGCCCTACAATGAGCAGTTCTTC. Protein product: CAIRGTGPYNEQFF.

The V gene is TRBV12-3 or TRBV12-4, the J gene TRBJ1-5; 8 bases line up with TRBD1. V gave up 5 bases and J gave up 6 bases; unmatched junction bases: 9. The CDR3 covers 15 residues. The CDR3 protein is CASSTRGDRGQPQHF. The CDR3 DNA sequence: TGTGCCAGCAGTACTAGGGGAGACAGGGGTCAGCCCCAGCATTTT.

The chain joins TRBV3-1 to TRBJ2-7; the D gene is possibly TRBD1 (6 bases). This CDR3 contains 14 residues. Looked up from germline, CDR1 is LGHDT and CDR2 is YNNKEL (reference sequence). V lost 0 bases and J lost 5, with 11 bases in between. CDR3 in DNA: TGTGCCAGCAGCCAAGAATACAGGGCCAACGAGCAGTACTTC. Residues: CASSQEYRANEQYF.

The chain is built from TRBV18 and TRBJ1-1; 9 bases align to TRBD1. Germline trimming cut 3 bases from V and 6 bases from J; bases unmatched to any gene: 11. CDR3 length equals 16 residues. The germline CDR1 and CDR2 sequences are KGHSH and LQKENI. The CDR3 nucleotides read TGTGCCAGCTCACCCCGGATTGGGACAGGGCTCTCTGAAGCTTTCTTT. Amino acids: CASSPRIGTGLSEAFF.

This clonotype was seen only once. The V gene is TRBV11-2, the J gene TRBJ2-5, with TRBD1 as a possible D gene (5 bases). With 4 bases removed from V and 11 bases from J, the gap between germline ends came to 20 bases. CDR3 length: 14 residues. Germline V lookup: CDR1 SGHAT, CDR2 FQNNGV. The CDR3: CASSSTDSRSEQYF. CDR3 sequence (DNA): TGTGCCAGCAGCTCGACAGATTCAAGGAGTGAGCAGTACTTC.

The V gene is TRBV5-1, the J gene TRBJ2-5; 9 bases are a match to TRBD2. The DNA end is a closer match to TRBJ2-7, so the J assignment may be wrong. CDR1 and CDR2 from the germline V gene are SGHRS and YFSETQ. The CDR3 loop spans 15 amino acids. DNA for the CDR3: TGCGCCAGCAGCTTGGGAGTAGCGGGAGCCCACGAGCAGTACTTC. This codes for CASSLGVAGAHEQYF.

This clonotype turned up a few times. This sequence joins TRBV12-3 or TRBV12-4 and TRBJ2-7; D is unresolved. Trimming shortened V by 6 bases and J by 3 bases, and 12 bases separated the two germline ends. CDR3 length: 13 amino acids. The CDR3 DNA sequence: TGTGCCAGCAGCCAAGGACCCTTCTACGAGCAGTACTTC. This gives the protein CASSQGPFYEQYF.

V is TRBV6-5 and J is TRBJ2-3; TRBD2 agrees at 7 bases. Germline CDR1 reads MNHEY; CDR2 reads SVGAGI. The CDR3 contains 18 residues. Germline trimming cut 0 bases from V and 4 bases from J; bases unmatched to any gene: 13. The CDR3 reads CASSYSSGRAPSPDTQYF. CDR3 DNA sequence: TGTGCCAGCAGTTACTCATCGGGGAGGGCCCCTTCCCCAGATACGCAGTATTTT.